This T cell receptor (beta chain) was retrieved from a study of blood T cell repertoires in COVID-19. Overall study: Donors in the United States, Italy and Spain gave samples during acute or convalescent COVID-19.

CDR3 length: 19 amino acids. The germline CDR1 and CDR2 sequences are SGHRS and YFSETQ. V was pared by 0 bases and J by 6 bases, with 16 bases of the junction left unmatched. In the original workflow: Researchers report that nucleated cell counts were estimated from reference gene primer amplification. The method was immunoSEQ multiplex PCR; TCRdb's version includes in-frame clones alone and lacks a portion of them. The V and J calls and the clone size are those of that table, but D and trimming were determined from the DNA. The sample contains about 180,000 clones, approximately 80% of which appear only once.

Sequencing was carried out using peripheral blood. The V gene is TRBV5-1, the J gene TRBJ2-1; 9 nucleotides line up with TRBD1. The clonotype comes from a human donor in a cohort sampled during active COVID-19. CDR3 bases: TGCGCCAGCAGCTTGGCTCGTTGGACGGGACAGGGAGGGACCAATGAGCAGTTCTTC. Translated, it gives CASSLARWTGQGGTNEQFF.